This T cell receptor beta chain was documented in a study of tumor-infiltrating lymphocytes in primary liver carcinoma. A constant-region primer served to make TCR beta cDNA from about 500 ng total RNA. Nested multiplex PCR, run for three rounds with slightly modified ARM-PCR, yielded TCR beta libraries. The first two PCR rounds, nine to ten cycles each, used TRBV1-TRBV30 forward primers and a C-beta reverse primer. TCRdb called the multiplex PCR reads again in MiXCR, with one record for every CDR3 protein. Of fewer than 250,000 distinct CDR3 sequences in the sample, approximately 64% were seen once. Germline-derived CDR1 and CDR2 are SGHAT and FQNNGV. CDR3 length equals 13 residues. As to this clonotype: The junction departs from germline at one end; a sequencing error may be responsible.

For blood RNA, unsorted whole blood served as the source, and germline DNA was extracted too. This clonotype was sampled from a woman in her sixties with primary liver carcinoma and hepatitis B virus infection. The sequenced sample consisted of peripheral blood. The chain links TRBV11-2 to TRBJ1-2; D possibly corresponds to TRBD1 (5 bases). DNA of the CDR3: TGTGCCAACAGCACCGACCTAGGCTGGGGCTACGCCTTC. This encodes CANSTDLGWGYAF.